This T cell receptor beta chain was retrieved from a study of blood T cell dynamics during melanoma immunotherapy. Time point denoted: week 3, after first cycle of checkpoint inhibitor. This clone showed up just once. There are 16 residues in the CDR3. The V end was cut by 0 bases, the J end by 5 bases, with 17 bases between. The germline V gene has CDR1 SGHKS and CDR2 YYEKEE (reference sequence). Repertoires were generated with immunoSEQ multiplex PCR, while TCRdb's copy carries only in-frame clones and drops some. The sample has about 11,000 clones; about 80% are singletons. The chain carries TRBV5-5 and TRBJ2-5, with D possibly matching TRBD2 (6 bases). The receptor was derived from a human donor with melanoma. The sample consisted of blood, taken from a patient treated with checkpoint blockade. CDR3 region: CASSLAGTVSVETQYF. The DNA of the CDR3 is TGTGCCAGCAGCTTGGCCGGGACTGTGAGTGTGGAGACCCAGTACTTC.